The text below deals with one TCR beta chain. What it binds is unknown. The data belong to a study of T-cell memory formation after mild COVID-19. Study details: TCR clusters were mostly confined to one donor each. The study's findings and limits: In pre-infection memory, a portion of responding clones appeared, which suggested that cross-reactive memory joined.

V lost 0 bases to trimming and J lost 6 bases, with 9 bases between them. Germline V gene lookup returns CDR1 MNHNY and CDR2 SVGAGI (reference sequence). The CDR3 extends over 14 amino acids. TCRdb recomputed calls from the 5' RACE reads with MiXCR, one row per CDR3 protein. The table records 210,000 or so distinct CDR3 sequences, around 19% of them present only once. The sequencing input was PBMCs or a T cell subset sorted from them (not recorded which). This receptor was taken from an adult woman who had mild COVID-19 (a few samples of this study predate the infection). Cell type and time point are not known. V usage is TRBV6-6 and J usage is TRBJ2-4; a possible D gene is TRBD2 (5 bases). The CDR3 DNA follows: TGTGCCAGCAGTTACTCGAGCGAGGGAAACATTCAGTACTTC. This encodes CASSYSSEGNIQYF.